This T cell receptor beta chain was captured by sequencing in a study of T cell responses to AZD1222 COVID-19 vaccine. Profiling relied on immunoSEQ multiplex PCR, and the TCRdb table lists in-frame clones only, not all of them. The profile shows approximately 120,000 clones, about 90% of them singletons. The CDR3 sequence is 15 residues long. V lost 4 bases and J lost 3, with 16 bases in between. Per germline, CDR1 SGHRS and CDR2 YFSETQ. The rearrangement joins TRBV5-1 to TRBJ1-2; D is perhaps TRBD1 (5 bases). This TCR was sampled from an adult in good health. The sequencing here drew on peripheral blood, taken on day 0 of AZD1222 vaccination. This chain's CDR3 is CASSLSVGTDYGYTF. CDR3 nucleotide sequence: TGCGCCAGCAGCCTAAGTGTCGGGACGGACTATGGCTACACCTTC.